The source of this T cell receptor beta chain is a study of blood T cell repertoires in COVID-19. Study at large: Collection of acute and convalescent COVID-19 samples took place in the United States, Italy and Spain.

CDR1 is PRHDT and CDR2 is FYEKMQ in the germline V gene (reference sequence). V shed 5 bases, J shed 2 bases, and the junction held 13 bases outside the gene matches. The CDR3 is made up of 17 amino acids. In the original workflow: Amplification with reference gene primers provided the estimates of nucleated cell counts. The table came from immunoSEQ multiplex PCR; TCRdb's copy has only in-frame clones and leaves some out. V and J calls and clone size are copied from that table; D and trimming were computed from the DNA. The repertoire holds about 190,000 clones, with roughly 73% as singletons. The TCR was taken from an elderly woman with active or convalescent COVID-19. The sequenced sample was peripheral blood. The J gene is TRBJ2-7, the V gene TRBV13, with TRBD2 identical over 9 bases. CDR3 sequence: CASSPEGGLARTYEQYF. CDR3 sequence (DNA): TGTGCCAGCAGCCCCGAAGGGGGACTAGCTCGTACCTACGAGCAGTACTTC.